These 21 T cell receptor beta chains originate from one sample sequenced in a study of blood T cell repertoires in COVID-19. Libraries were prepared by immunoSEQ multiplex PCR; TCRdb keeps only in-frame clonotypes and omits some of them. Of under 300,000 clones listed, approximately 78% are singletons. Sequenced: peripheral blood. The receptor set was obtained from a woman aged 55-69 years with active or convalescent COVID-19.

This clone was observed once. This chain links TRBV7-2 with TRBJ2-5; tentatively, D is TRBD2 (6 bases). CDR3 length: 14 amino acids. The germline V gene encodes CDR1 SGHTA and CDR2 FQGNSA. Trimming cost V 5 bases and J 4 bases, with 14 bases left between them. This CDR3 is CASSTNGGSETQYF. DNA for the CDR3: TGTGCCAGCAGCACCAACGGGGGTTCAGAGACCCAGTACTTC. Full variable domain (missing parts from reference TRBV7-2 and TRBJ2-5): GAGVSQSPSNKVTEKGKDVELRCDPISGHTALYWYRQSLGQGLEFLIYFQGNSAPDKSGLPSDRFSAERTGGSVSTLTIQRTQQEDSAVYLCASSTNGGSETQYFGPGTRLLVL.

The chain carries TRBV6-2 or TRBV6-3 and TRBJ1-1; D is undetermined. Germline CDR1 and CDR2: MNHEY and SVGEGT. This CDR3 is 13 amino acids long. The germline V and J ends were trimmed by 2 bases and 1 base, with 5 bases remaining between them. The CDR3 nucleotides read TGTGCCAGCAGTTACACAGCGAACACTGAAGCTTTCTTT. Its protein is CASSYTANTEAFF.

This chain links TRBV19 with TRBJ2-1, with 7 bases aligning to TRBD1. With V trimmed by 0 bases and J by 2 bases, 7 bases remained unmatched. The CDR3 is made up of 17 amino acids. The germline V gene encodes CDR1 LNHDA and CDR2 SQIVND (reference sequence). The CDR3 sequence is CASSIDFRDRPYNEQFF. DNA for the CDR3: TGTGCCAGTAGTATAGATTTCCGGGACAGACCCTACAATGAGCAGTTCTTC.

The rearrangement uses TRBV19 and TRBJ2-1; 7 nucleotides align to TRBD1. This CDR3 has 14 residues. The germline CDR1 and CDR2 sequences are LNHDA and SQIVND (reference sequence). V was pared by 5 bases and J by 6 bases, with 7 bases of the junction left unmatched. In nucleotides, the CDR3 is TGTGCCAGTAGTCTCAGACAGGGAAGCAATGAGCAGTTCTTC. Its protein product is CASSLRQGSNEQFF.

This chain uses TRBV5-4 with TRBJ2-7; 9 positions match TRBD1. The J segment lost 4 bases and the V segment lost 4 bases, leaving 15 bases of the junction unmatched. The CDR3 is 17 amino acids. The V gene's germline CDR1 is SGHNT and CDR2 YYREEE (reference sequence). This CDR3 reads CASSPGTGNILGYEQYF. As DNA, the CDR3 is TGTGCCAGCAGCCCCGGGACAGGGAATATTTTAGGGTACGAGCAGTACTTC. The full variable domain, completed using reference TRBV5-4 and TRBJ2-7, is ETGVTQSPTHLIKTRGQQVTLRCSSQSGHNTVSWYQQALGQGPQFIFQYYREEENGRGNFPPRFSGLQFPNYSSELNVNALELDDSALYLCASSPGTGNILGYEQYFGPGTRLTVT.

V gene TRBV18 combines with J gene TRBJ1-1, with TRBD1 as a possible D gene (6 bases). V was pared by 4 bases and J by 4 bases, with 13 bases between. The CDR3 sequence is 14 residues long. CDR1 KGHSH and CDR2 LQKENI come from the germline V gene. The CDR3 DNA follows: TGTGCCAGCTCACTATACAGGGATCCCACTGAAGCTTTCTTT. It is translated as CASSLYRDPTEAFF.

The chain joins TRBV19 to TRBJ1-5; D is unresolved. CDR1 is LNHDA and CDR2 is SQIVND in the germline V gene (reference sequence). The CDR3 is 14 amino acids. The V and J ends lost 9 bases and 0 bases respectively, with 12 bases between them. CDR3 residues: CASEEQYSNQPQHF. CDR3 bases: TGTGCCAGCGAGGAGCAATATAGCAATCAGCCCCAGCATTTT.

The CDR3 nucleotides are TGTGCCAGCAGTCCCGACTTGGCCGGGGAGCTGTTTTTT. Protein: CASSPDLAGELFF. This sequence joins TRBV12-3 or TRBV12-4 and TRBJ2-2; no definite D call. Trimming shortened V by 5 bases and J by 6 bases, and 10 bases separated the two germline ends. CDR3 size: 13 residues.

The CDR3 reads CATTPSARGGYTF. The DNA of the CDR3 is TGTGCCACCACTCCGAGTGCCCGAGGGGGCTACACCTTC. J is TRBJ1-2 and V is TRBV10-3, with unresolved D. The CDR3 runs 13 residues. Trimming removed 10 bases at V and 8 bases at J, with 20 bases between. Looked up from germline, CDR1 is ENHRY and CDR2 is SYGVKD.

The CDR3 DNA reads as TGTGCCAGCAGCCCCGAGCCAGGCCCTTTGCAGTACTTC. The encoded protein is CASSPEPGPLQYF. The chain uses TRBV9 and TRBJ2-4; no firm D call. Germline values: CDR1 SGDLS, CDR2 YYNGEE. Trimming shortened V by 4 bases and J by 13 bases, and 18 bases separated the two germline ends. CDR3 length equals 13 residues.

The rearrangement joins TRBV25-1 to TRBJ1-2; possible D gene TRBD1, 5 bases. The CDR3 loop spans 12 amino acids. Trimming removed 8 bases from V and 7 bases from J, with 14 bases in between. From germline, CDR1 is MGHDK and CDR2 SYGVNS. The CDR3 reads CASGGYGGGYTF. In DNA, the CDR3 is TGTGCCAGCGGGGGGTACGGCGGTGGCTACACCTTC.

J is TRBJ2-1 and V is TRBV7-9, with 11 bases matching TRBD1. V lost 6 bases and J lost 6; bases outside the gene matches: 7. The germline V gene encodes CDR1 SEHNR and CDR2 FQNEAQ (reference sequence). The CDR3 length is 15 residues. This chain's CDR3 is CASRDTGTGGNEQFF. CDR3 nucleotide sequence: TGTGCCAGCAGAGATACCGGGACAGGGGGCAATGAGCAGTTCTTC.

This clone occurred once. The J gene is TRBJ2-7, the V gene TRBV28; the match to TRBD1 covers 10 bases. The CDR3 contains 15 residues. V dropped 4 bases and J dropped 5; count of bases not matched to a gene: 8. The germline CDR1 and CDR2 sequences are MDHEN and SYDVKM. As DNA, the CDR3 is TGTGCCAGCAGTTCTTACCGGGACAGGGGCAACGAGCAGTACTTC. Translated: CASSSYRDRGNEQYF.

V usage is TRBV27 and J usage is TRBJ2-3; 11 positions agree with TRBD1. V dropped 5 bases and J dropped 4; count of bases not matched to a gene: 5. The CDR3 sequence is 15 residues long. Germline CDR1 and CDR2: MNHEY and SMNVEV (reference sequence). DNA of the CDR3: TGTGCCAGCAGTCTCCGGACAGGGGGCGCAGATACGCAGTATTTT. Its translation: CASSLRTGGADTQYF.

This chain connects TRBV21-1 to TRBJ1-4; TRBD1 was called by the table and not checked on the DNA. TRBV21-1 is assigned pseudogene status. This CDR3 is 13 amino acids long. CDR3: CASRGVSREKLFF. CDR3 bases: TGTGCCAGCAGAGGGGTGAGCCGAGAAAAACTGTTTTTT.

The chain uses TRBV30 and TRBJ1-1, with 10 bases identical to TRBD1. The CDR3 covers 19 residues. CDR1 GTSNPN and CDR2 SVGIG come from the germline V gene (reference sequence). Trimming took 8 bases from V and 5 from J; bases not matched to a gene: 26. The DNA for the CDR3 is TGTGCCGGGAACCGGGACAGGGGCCCAGGGGGTGTTAGAAGGACTGAAGCTTTCTTT. This sequence encodes CAGNRDRGPGGVRRTEAFF.

The J gene is TRBJ2-7, the V gene TRBV6-6; possible D gene TRBD1, 7 bases. CDR1 is MNHNY and CDR2 is SVGAGI in the germline V gene (reference sequence). With 7 bases removed from V and 1 base from J, the gap between germline ends came to 14 bases. CDR3 length: 14 residues. Here the CDR3 reads CASTTGDSSYEQYF. CDR3 coding DNA: TGTGCCAGCACCACAGGGGACTCTTCCTACGAGCAGTACTTC.

The V and J genes are TRBV5-6 and TRBJ2-2; perhaps TRBD1 as D (5 bases). V was cut by 3 bases and J by 4 bases, with 16 bases left in between. The CDR3 loop spans 16 amino acids. Per germline, CDR1 SGHDT and CDR2 YYEEEE. The CDR3 here is CASSSVGWGGTGELFF. DNA for the CDR3: TGTGCCAGCAGCTCGGTTGGGTGGGGCGGCACCGGGGAGCTGTTTTTT.

The V gene is TRBV7-3, the J gene TRBJ1-3; D is perhaps TRBD1 (5 bases). The ends were cut back, 5 bases at V and 6 bases at J, with 8 bases in the middle. Germline V gives CDR1 SGHTA, CDR2 FQGTGA. CDR3 length: 12 residues. DNA for the CDR3: TGTGCCAGCAGCGTACAGGTAAACACCATATATTTT. Amino acid sequence: CASSVQVNTIYF.

The chain uses TRBV19 and TRBJ1-2, with 7 bases identical to TRBD1. V shed 5 bases and J 0 bases; nucleotides not matched to a gene: 6. The CDR3 consists of 15 residues. CDR1 and CDR2 (germline): LNHDA, SQIVND (reference sequence). CDR3 loop: CASSSIQGANYGYTF. CDR3 nucleotides: TGTGCCAGTAGTTCGATTCAGGGGGCTAACTATGGCTACACCTTC.

The chain carries TRBV6-1 and TRBJ1-5, with TRBD1 as a possible D gene (5 bases). Between the trimmed V and J ends, which lost 3 bases and 7 bases, there was a span of 16 bases. The CDR3 extends over 15 amino acids. Germline CDR1 reads MNHNS; CDR2 reads SASEGT. CDR3 residues: CASSDRGGTGQPQHF. CDR3 nucleotide sequence: TGTGCCAGCAGTGATCGCGGAGGGACTGGCCAGCCCCAGCATTTT.